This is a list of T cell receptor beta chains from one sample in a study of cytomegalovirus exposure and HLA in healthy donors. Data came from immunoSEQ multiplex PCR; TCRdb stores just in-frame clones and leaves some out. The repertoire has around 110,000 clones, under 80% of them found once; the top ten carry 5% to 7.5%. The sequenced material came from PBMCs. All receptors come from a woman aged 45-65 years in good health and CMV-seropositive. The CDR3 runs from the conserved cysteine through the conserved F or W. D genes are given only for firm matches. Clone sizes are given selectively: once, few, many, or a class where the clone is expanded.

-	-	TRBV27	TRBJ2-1	TGTGCCAGCACCCTCCGGGGGGCCACATACAATGAGCAGTTCTTC	CASTLRGATYNEQFF
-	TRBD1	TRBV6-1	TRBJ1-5	TGTGCCAGCAGTCGGGACAGTTTACAGCCCCAGCATTTT	CASSRDSLQPQHF
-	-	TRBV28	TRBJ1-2	TGTGCCAGCAGCCCGGGGGTAGGGGATGGGTATGGCTACACCTTC	CASSPGVGDGYGYTF
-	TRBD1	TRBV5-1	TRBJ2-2	TGCGCCAGCAGCCCTGGGACAGGGGAGGCCGGGGAGCTGTTTTTT	CASSPGTGEAGELFF
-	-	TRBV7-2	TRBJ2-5	TGTGCCAGCACTCCAAGGAGGGGCTATGAGACCCAGTACTTC	CASTPRRGYETQYF
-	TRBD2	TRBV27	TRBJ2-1	TGTGCCAGCAGTTTGGGACTAGCGGGGACCAATGAGCAGTTCTTC	CASSLGLAGTNEQFF
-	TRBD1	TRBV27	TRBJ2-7	TGTGCCAGCAGTTTATGGACAGGGGGGTACGAGCAGTACTTC	CASSLWTGGYEQYF
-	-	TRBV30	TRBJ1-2	TGTGCCTGGAGTGTACTAACAGGGAATAGCGGCTACACCTTC	CAWSVLTGNSGYTF
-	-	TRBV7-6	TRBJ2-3	TGTGCCAGCAGCTGGCGGGCAGCCAAGGGAGATACGCAGTATTTT	CASSWRAAKGDTQYF
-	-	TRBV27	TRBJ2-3	TGTGCCAGCAGTTCTCTCGGGGTAGGCGGCACAGATACGCAGTATTTT	CASSSLGVGGTDTQYF
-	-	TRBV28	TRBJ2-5	TGTGCCAGCAGTTGGGGACTCCAAGAGACCCAGTACTTC	CASSWGLQETQYF
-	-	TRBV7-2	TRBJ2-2	TGTGCCAGCAGCTTACAATCCGCGTGGGCTACCGGGGAGCTGTTTTTT	CASSLQSAWATGELFF
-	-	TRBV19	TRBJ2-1	TGTGCCAGTAGTATAGTCGGGGGACGCAATGAGCAGTTCTTC	CASSIVGGRNEQFF
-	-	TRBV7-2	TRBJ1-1	TGTGCCAGCAGCTTAGCGGAGGTGAACACTGAAGCTTTCTTT	CASSLAEVNTEAFF
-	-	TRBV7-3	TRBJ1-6	TGTGCCAGCAGCTTGGGGGGATCCTATAATTCACCCCTCCACTTT	CASSLGGSYNSPLHF
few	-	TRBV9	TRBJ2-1	TGTGCCAGCAGCGCCGGACTTAGCTCCTACAATGAGCAGTTCTTC	CASSAGLSSYNEQFF
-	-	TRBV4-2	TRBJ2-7	TGTGCCAGCAGCCAAGCTTCCGGGTACGAGCAGTACTTC	CASSQASGYEQYF
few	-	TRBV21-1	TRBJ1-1	TGTGCCAGCTGGATTGATACAGAGAACACTGAAGCTTTCTTT	CASWIDTENTEAFF
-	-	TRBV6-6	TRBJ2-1	TGTGCCAGCAGTTACTCGGGGGGCTCCTACAATGAGCAGTTCTTC	CASSYSGGSYNEQFF
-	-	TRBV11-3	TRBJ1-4	TGTGCCAGCAGCTTAGATCCCAGGGGAATAGCAAAACTGTTTTTT	CASSLDPRGIAKLFF
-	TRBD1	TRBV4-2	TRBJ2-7	TGTGCCAGCAGCCAAGATATATTTTTGGGACAGGGCTCACCTACACAGTACTTC	CASSQDIFLGQGSPTQYF
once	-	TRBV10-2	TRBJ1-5	TGCGCCAGCTCAACTTCCATTGGGGGCTTTAGCAATCAGCCCCAGCATTTT	CASSTSIGGFSNQPQHF
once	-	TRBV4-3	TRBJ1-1	TGCGCCAGCAGCCAAGGGATTCAAGGGGCGAACACTGAAGCTTTCTTT	CASSQGIQGANTEAFF
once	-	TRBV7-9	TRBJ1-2	TGTGGCTTTCGGGGGGGCCGCAACTATGGCTACACCTTC	CGFRGGRNYGYTF
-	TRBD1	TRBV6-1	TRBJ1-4	TGTGCCAGCAGTGACCGGGACAGGGGCGAAAAACTGTTTTTT	CASSDRDRGEKLFF
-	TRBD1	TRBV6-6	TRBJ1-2	TGTGCCAGCAGTTACCAAACAGGGGGGAACTATGGCTACACCTTC	CASSYQTGGNYGYTF
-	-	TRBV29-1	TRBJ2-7	TGCAGCGGGAGCCAGGGGAACGAGCAGTACTTC	CSGSQGNEQYF